This TCR beta chain was captured in a study of sequential checkpoint blockade in melanoma. Study details: Maintenance nivolumab came after either treatment sequence. TCRβ was sequenced from DNA of 91 pretreatment tumors. After nivolumab or ipilimumab alone, about 22 patients had week-13 rebiopsies. Study-level results: PD-L1 staining and CD8+ counts, not mutational load, tracked tumor T-cell clonality.

Treatment: randomized to nivolumab then ipilimumab (arm A) or the reverse (arm B). Germline CDR1 is SGHNT and CDR2 is YENEEA. CDR3 length: 15 amino acids. V shed 4 bases, J shed 4 bases, and the junction held 6 bases outside the gene matches. About this clone: Its antigen is still unknown.

Libraries were prepared by immunoSEQ multiplex PCR; TCRdb keeps only in-frame clonotypes and omits some of them. The sample has more than 10,000 clones; 25% to 30% are singletons. The V call is TRBV11-3, the J call TRBJ1-5, with 8 bases matching TRBD1. This receptor was obtained from a human donor with melanoma. The input for sequencing was tumor tissue (inferred from file names), taken from a patient given nivolumab and ipilimumab in sequence. The DNA for the CDR3 is TGTGCCAGCAGCTCACAGGGGGGGGGAAATCAGCCCCAGCATTTT. It yields the protein CASSSQGGGNQPQHF.